Below, 16 T cell receptor beta chains from the same sample are listed, as sequenced in a study of cytomegalovirus exposure and HLA in healthy donors. Primers for the PCR totalled 60 Vbeta and 13 Jbeta. The data were produced by immunoSEQ multiplex PCR, yet TCRdb's version contains in-frame clones alone and is incomplete. The sample records 150,000 to 200,000 clones, approximately 80% being singletons. Source material: PBMCs. The receptors stem from a woman between 50 and 59 years old in good health and CMV-seronegative.

This clone turned up a few times. The J gene is TRBJ1-4, the V gene TRBV2, with a possible D match to TRBD1 (6 bases). V gave up 7 bases and J gave up 14 bases, with 23 bases separating them. Germline lookup yields CDR1 SNHLY and CDR2 FYNNEI. The CDR3 is made up of 14 amino acids. CDR3: CASTERGRGAELFF. The DNA for the CDR3 is TGTGCCAGCACCGAAAGGGGTCGGGGGGCAGAGCTGTTTTTT.

The chain recombines TRBV4-3 with TRBJ2-7; D unclear. Germline CDR1 reads LGHNA; CDR2 reads YSLEER. With 2 bases removed from V and 6 bases from J, the gap between germline ends came to 17 bases. The CDR3 runs 15 residues. CDR3 bases: TGCGCCAGCAGCCAAAGCGTAGGAAGTTTCTCCGAGCAGTACTTC. Translated: CASSQSVGSFSEQYF.

V and J are TRBV5-1 and TRBJ2-2; 9 positions agree with TRBD2. This CDR3 is built from 16 residues. V dropped 2 bases and J dropped 4; count of bases not matched to a gene: 6. Germline assignment: CDR1 SGHRS and CDR2 YFSETQ. CDR3 DNA: TGCGCCAGCAGCTTAATCCCTAGCGGGACCACCGGGGAGCTGTTTTTT. Protein: CASSLIPSGTTGELFF.

The V gene is TRBV14, the J gene TRBJ1-1, with D unresolved. The CDR3 contains 11 residues. Per germline, CDR1 SGHDN and CDR2 FVKESK. Trimming pared 6 bases from V and 6 bases from J, leaving 8 bases between. In DNA form, the CDR3 reads TGTGCCAGCAGGATGGGCCCTGAAGCTTTCTTT. Residues: CASRMGPEAFF.

The rearrangement joins TRBV5-4 to TRBJ2-5; 8 nucleotides match TRBD1. Trimming at V came to 0 bases and at J to 6 bases, leaving 4 bases not matched to a gene. CDR3 size: 14 residues. Germline V gene data show CDR1 as SGHNT and CDR2 as YYREEE (reference sequence). The CDR3: CASSLGQGAKTQYF. CDR3 DNA sequence: TGTGCCAGCAGCTTGGGCCAGGGGGCTAAGACCCAGTACTTC.

This clone came up once. The V call is TRBV2, the J call TRBJ1-5, with TRBD1 matching 9 bases. The CDR3 extends over 13 amino acids. V dropped 7 bases and J dropped 5; count of bases not matched to a gene: 3. Germline CDR1 SNHLY, CDR2 FYNNEI. CDR3 protein: CASKGDRDQPQHF. DNA of the CDR3: TGTGCCAGCAAGGGGGACAGGGATCAGCCCCAGCATTTT.

The J gene is TRBJ2-2, the V gene TRBV7-3, with 8 bases lining up with TRBD2. The CDR3 has 18 amino acids. Trimming removed 0 bases from V and 2 bases from J; junction bases left unmatched: 8. Germline assignment: CDR1 SGHTA and CDR2 FQGTGA. In nucleotides, the CDR3 is TGTGCCAGCAGCTTAACGTTTGCGGGAGGCCTCAACACCGGGGAGCTGTTTTTT. It yields the protein CASSLTFAGGLNTGELFF. The whole variable domain, filled in from reference TRBV7-3 and TRBJ2-2, reads GAGVSQTPSNKVTEKGKYVELRCDPISGHTALYWYRQSLGQGPEFLIYFQGTGAADDSGLPNDRFFAVRPEGSVSTLKIQRTERGDSAVYLCASSLTFAGGLNTGELFFGEGSRLTVL.

V is TRBV7-6 and J is TRBJ1-2, with D unclear. V was pared by 3 bases and J by 4 bases, with 9 bases between. This CDR3 is built from 13 residues. Germline CDR1 and CDR2: SGHVS and FNYEAQ. CDR3 residues: CASSFSHSYGYTF. The CDR3 DNA follows: TGTGCCAGCAGCTTCTCCCACAGCTATGGCTACACCTTC.

The gene calls are TRBV18 and TRBJ2-2, with TRBD1 as a possible D gene (6 bases). V was pared by 2 bases and J by 5 bases, with 12 bases between. Germline assignment: CDR1 KGHSH and CDR2 LQKENI. The CDR3 consists of 15 residues. CDR3 sequence: CASSPVTGGTGELFF. The CDR3 DNA reads as TGTGCCAGCTCACCAGTGACAGGCGGGACCGGGGAGCTGTTTTTT.

The J gene is TRBJ1-2, the V gene TRBV5-1; TRBD1 agrees at 8 bases. J lost 4 bases, V lost 4 bases, and 3 bases had no gene match. This CDR3 has 13 amino acids. Looked up from germline, CDR1 is SGHRS and CDR2 is YFSETQ. CDR3 sequence reads: CASSHGQGYGYTF. For the CDR3, the DNA is TGCGCCAGCAGCCATGGACAGGGCTATGGCTACACCTTC. Filled out from reference TRBV5-1 and TRBJ1-2, the complete variable domain reads KAGVTQTPRYLIKTRGQQVTLSCSPISGHRSVSWYQQTPGQGLQFLFEYFSETQRNKGNFPGRFSGRQFSNSRSEMNVSTLELGDSALYLCASSHGQGYGYTFGSGTRLTVV.

The chain has TRBV11-2 and TRBJ2-7; 10 bases line up with TRBD1. The CDR3 is made up of 16 amino acids. Trimming cost V 1 base and J 1 base; bases outside gene matches: 4. The germline CDR1 and CDR2 sequences are SGHAT and FQNNGV. The CDR3, as DNA: TGTGCCAGCAGCTTAGGGGGACAGGGGAAATCCTACGAGCAGTACTTC. This sequence encodes CASSLGGQGKSYEQYF.

The rearrangement joins TRBV30 to TRBJ1-3; 8 nucleotides agree with TRBD1. Trimming removed 2 bases from V and 0 bases from J; junction bases left unmatched: 6. This CDR3 is 16 amino acids long. Germline lookup yields CDR1 GTSNPN and CDR2 SVGIG (reference sequence). This CDR3 reads CAWSNRQGSSGNTIYF. DNA for the CDR3: TGTGCCTGGAGTAACCGACAGGGGTCCTCTGGAAACACCATATATTTT.

The chain links TRBV7-7 to TRBJ2-1; no clear D gene. Germline assignment: CDR1 SSHAT and CDR2 FNYEAQ (reference sequence). The CDR3 totals 13 residues. Trimming took off 3 bases at V and 0 bases at J, with 3 bases between the two ends. The CDR3 nucleotides read TGTGCCAGCAGCTTGAGCTCCTACAATGAGCAGTTCTTC. Translated: CASSLSSYNEQFF.

The chain uses TRBV28 and TRBJ2-7; D is possibly TRBD2 (6 bases). CDR1 MDHEN and CDR2 SYDVKM come from the germline V gene. Trimming removed 3 bases at V and 1 base at J, with 10 bases between. CDR3 length equals 14 residues. Written as DNA, the CDR3 is TGTGCCAGCAGTTTCGATGGGGGGTCCTACGAGCAGTACTTC. Its protein product is CASSFDGGSYEQYF.

The chain has TRBV29-1 and TRBJ2-7; the D gene is possibly TRBD2 (6 bases). Trimming took off 0 bases at V and 1 base at J, with 10 bases between the two ends. Looked up from germline, CDR1 is SQVTM and CDR2 is ANQGSEA. CDR3 length: 14 amino acids. CDR3 sequence reads: CSVEDRGLSYEQYF. CDR3 sequence (DNA): TGCAGCGTTGAAGATAGGGGACTGTCCTACGAGCAGTACTTC.

As regards this clone: A junction boundary mismatches the germline segment, possibly from a read error. The rearrangement joins TRBV5-1 to TRBJ2-1; 8 positions agree with TRBD2. Germline V gene data show CDR1 as SGHRS and CDR2 as YFSETQ. CDR3 size: 16 residues. The CDR3 loop is CTSSSASAGGISEQFF. CDR3 bases: TGCACCAGCAGCTCCGCTTCGGCGGGAGGTATCAGTGAGCAGTTCTTC.